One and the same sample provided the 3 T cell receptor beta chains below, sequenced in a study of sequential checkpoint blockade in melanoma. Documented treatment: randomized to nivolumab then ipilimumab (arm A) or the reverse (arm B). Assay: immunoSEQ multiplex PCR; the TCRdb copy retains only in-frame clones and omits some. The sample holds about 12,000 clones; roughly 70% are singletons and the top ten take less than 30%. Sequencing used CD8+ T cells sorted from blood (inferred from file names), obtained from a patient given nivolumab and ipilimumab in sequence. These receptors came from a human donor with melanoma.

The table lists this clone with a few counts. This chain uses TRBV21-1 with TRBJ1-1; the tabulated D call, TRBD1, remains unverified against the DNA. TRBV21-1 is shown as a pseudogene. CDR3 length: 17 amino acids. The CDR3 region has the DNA TGTGCCAGCAGTGAAAGTCTCAGACACTCTGTCGACACTGAAGCTTTCTTT. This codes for CASSESLRHSVDTEAFF.

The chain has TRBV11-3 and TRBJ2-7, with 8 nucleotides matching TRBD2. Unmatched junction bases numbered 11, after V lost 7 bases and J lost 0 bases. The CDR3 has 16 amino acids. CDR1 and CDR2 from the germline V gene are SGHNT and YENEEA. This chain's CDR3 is CASTGAGGLLSYEQYF. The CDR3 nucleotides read TGTGCCAGCACCGGGGCGGGGGGCCTCCTCTCCTACGAGCAGTACTTC.

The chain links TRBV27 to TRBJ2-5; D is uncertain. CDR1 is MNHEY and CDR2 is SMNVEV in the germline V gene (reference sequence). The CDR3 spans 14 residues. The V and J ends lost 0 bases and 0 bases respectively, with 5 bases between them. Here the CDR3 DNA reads TGTGCCAGCAGTTTATCCAGTTACCAAGAGACCCAGTACTTC. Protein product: CASSLSSYQETQYF.